This T cell receptor beta chain was identified during a study of blood T cell repertoires in COVID-19. TCRdb keeps only in-frame clones here, not all; method: immunoSEQ multiplex PCR. The sample carries roughly 180,000 clones, approximately 88% recorded once. Trimming removed 0 bases at V and 2 bases at J, with 14 bases between. Germline CDR1 SGHKS, CDR2 YYEKEE (reference sequence). CDR3 length: 16 amino acids. The source is a woman between 35 and 50 years old with COVID-19, enrolled during active disease. The V gene is TRBV5-5, the J gene TRBJ1-1; D is unclear. The sequencing sample was made of peripheral blood. For the CDR3, the DNA is TGTGCCAGCAGCTTGGAAGCCCCCAGACTAAACACTGAAGCTTTCTTT. This encodes CASSLEAPRLNTEAFF.